This T cell receptor (beta chain) was retrieved from a study of shared clonotypes between healthy human individuals. The study's findings and limits: Naive subsets typically showed greater estimated richness than memory subsets. Tissue TCR repertoires likely differ from these blood-only repertoires. Sequencing depth was a factor that was expected to affect clonotype sharing among donors.

Germline V gene data show CDR1 as MNHEY and CDR2 as SVGAGI. Deletions cut 2 bases from V and 0 bases from J, with 8 bases between. This CDR3 has 15 amino acids. Sequencing was performed with immunoSEQ multiplex PCR; in TCRdb, only in-frame clones are kept and a portion is missing. Of 2,500,000 or so clones detected, approximately 90% appear once; the ten largest clones hold 0.13% to 0.15%. To note about this clone: The antigen is undetermined.

This TCR was sampled from a man between 18 and 29 years old in good health. The J gene is TRBJ2-1, the V gene TRBV6-5; D is unresolved. The specimen sequenced was naive CD4+ T cells sorted from blood. Subset meaning: CD45RA+ positively selected. The chain's CDR3 is CASSYEPSSYNEQFF. CDR3 DNA sequence: TGTGCCAGCAGTTACGAACCGAGCTCCTACAATGAGCAGTTCTTC.